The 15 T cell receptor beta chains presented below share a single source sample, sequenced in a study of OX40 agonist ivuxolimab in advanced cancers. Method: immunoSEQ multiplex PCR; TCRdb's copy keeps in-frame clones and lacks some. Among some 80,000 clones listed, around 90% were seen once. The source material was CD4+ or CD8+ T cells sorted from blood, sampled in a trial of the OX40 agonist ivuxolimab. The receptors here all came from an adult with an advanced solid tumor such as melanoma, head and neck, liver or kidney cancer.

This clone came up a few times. CDR3: CASSDVFRTNEQFF. CDR3 nucleotide sequence: TGTGCCAGCAGTGACGTTTTTAGGACAAATGAGCAGTTCTTC. V and J are TRBV6-4 and TRBJ2-1; D may be TRBD1 (5 bases). Germline V gives CDR1 MRHNA, CDR2 SNTAGT. CDR3 length: 14 amino acids. Trimming cost V 2 bases and J 7 bases, with 12 bases left between them.

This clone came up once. The CDR3 loop reads CASRVTASTDTQYF. DNA of the CDR3: TGTGCCAGCAGGGTGACAGCTAGCACAGATACGCAGTATTTT. This chain uses TRBV6-1 with TRBJ2-3; TRBD1 might be the D (5 bases). Per the germline V gene, CDR1 is MNHNS and CDR2 is SASEGT. V lost 6 bases, J lost 0 bases, and 10 bases lay in between. The CDR3 has 14 residues.

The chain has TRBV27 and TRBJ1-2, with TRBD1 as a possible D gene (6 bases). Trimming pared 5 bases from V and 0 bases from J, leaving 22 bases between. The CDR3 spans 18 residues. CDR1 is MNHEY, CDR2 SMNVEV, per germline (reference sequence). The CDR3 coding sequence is TGTGCCAGCAGTACTCACAAGGAAGGGGGGGGAGCTAACTATGGCTACACCTTC. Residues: CASSTHKEGGGANYGYTF.

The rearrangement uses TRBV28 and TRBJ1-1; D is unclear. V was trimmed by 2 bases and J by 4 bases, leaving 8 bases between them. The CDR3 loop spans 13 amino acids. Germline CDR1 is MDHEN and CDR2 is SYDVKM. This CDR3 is CASSLKGSTEAFF. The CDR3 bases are TGTGCCAGCAGTTTAAAAGGGAGCACTGAAGCTTTCTTT.

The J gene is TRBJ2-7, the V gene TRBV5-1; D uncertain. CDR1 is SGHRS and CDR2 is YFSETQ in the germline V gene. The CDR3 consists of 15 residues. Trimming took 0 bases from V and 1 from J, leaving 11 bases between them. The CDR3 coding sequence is TGCGCCAGCAGCTTGGTTGACTTCCCGTCCTACGAGCAGTACGTC. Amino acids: CASSLVDFPSYEQYV.

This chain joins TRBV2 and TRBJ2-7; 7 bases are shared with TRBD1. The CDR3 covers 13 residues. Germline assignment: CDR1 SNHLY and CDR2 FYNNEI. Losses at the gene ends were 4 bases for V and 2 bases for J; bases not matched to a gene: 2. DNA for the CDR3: TGTGCCAGCAGTGCGCAGGGGGCCTACGAGCAGTACTTC. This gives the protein CASSAQGAYEQYF.

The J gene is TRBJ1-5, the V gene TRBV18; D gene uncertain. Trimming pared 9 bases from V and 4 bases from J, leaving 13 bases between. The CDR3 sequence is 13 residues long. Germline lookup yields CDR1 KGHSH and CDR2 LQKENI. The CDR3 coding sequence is TGTGCCAGTCAACGGGTGGGGAATCAGCCCCAGCATTTT. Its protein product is CASQRVGNQPQHF. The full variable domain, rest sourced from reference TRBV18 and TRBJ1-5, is NAGVMQNPRHLVRRRGQEARLRCSPMKGHSHVYWYRQLPEEGLKFMVYLQKENIIDESGMPKERFSAEFPKEGPSILRIQQVVRGDSAAYFCASQRVGNQPQHFGDGTRLSIL.

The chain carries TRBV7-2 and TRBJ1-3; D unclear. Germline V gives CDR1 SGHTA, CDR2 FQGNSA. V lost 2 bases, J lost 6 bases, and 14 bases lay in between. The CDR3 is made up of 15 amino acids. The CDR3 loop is CASSLMPHTLNTIYF. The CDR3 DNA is TGTGCCAGCAGCTTAATGCCACACACCCTAAACACCATATATTTT.

The CDR3 nucleotides read TGTGCCAGCAGCTTACCGAAGACTAGCGGGATCTTAGACGAGCAGTACTTC. Amino acid sequence: CASSLPKTSGILDEQYF. The chain joins TRBV7-2 to TRBJ2-7; 11 bases agree with TRBD2. The CDR3 length is 17 residues. J was trimmed by 5 bases and V by 2 bases; bases with no gene match: 11. Germline V gene data show CDR1 as SGHTA and CDR2 as FQGNSA.

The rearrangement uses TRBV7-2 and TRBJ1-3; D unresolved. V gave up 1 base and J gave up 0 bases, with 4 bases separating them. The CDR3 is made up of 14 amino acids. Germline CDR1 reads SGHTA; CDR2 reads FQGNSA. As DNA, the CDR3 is TGTGCCAGCAGCTTAGAGGTCTCTGGAAACACCATATATTTT. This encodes CASSLEVSGNTIYF.

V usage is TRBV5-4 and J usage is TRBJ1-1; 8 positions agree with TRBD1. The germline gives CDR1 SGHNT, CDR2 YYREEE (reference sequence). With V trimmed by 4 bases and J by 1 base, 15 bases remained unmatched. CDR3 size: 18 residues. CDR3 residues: CASSPRGQGAVGNTEAFF. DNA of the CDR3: TGTGCCAGCAGCCCTCGGGGGCAGGGGGCTGTCGGGAACACTGAAGCTTTCTTT.

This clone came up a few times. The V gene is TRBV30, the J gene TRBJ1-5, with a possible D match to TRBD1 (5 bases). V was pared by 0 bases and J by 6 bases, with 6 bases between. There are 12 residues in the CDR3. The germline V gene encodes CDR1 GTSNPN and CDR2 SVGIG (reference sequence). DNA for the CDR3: TGTGCCTGGAGTGTGGGGGTTCAGCCCCAGCATTTT. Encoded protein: CAWSVGVQPQHF.

The CDR3 spells CASSPGLAGGPETQYF. The CDR3 coding sequence is TGTGCCAGCAGCCCAGGACTAGCGGGGGGGCCGGAGACCCAGTACTTC. V is TRBV5-6 and J is TRBJ2-5, with 15 positions matching TRBD2. This CDR3 comprises 16 residues. The V segment lost 4 bases and the J segment 5 bases; nucleotides outside the gene matches: 6. CDR1 is SGHDT and CDR2 is YYEEEE in the germline V gene.

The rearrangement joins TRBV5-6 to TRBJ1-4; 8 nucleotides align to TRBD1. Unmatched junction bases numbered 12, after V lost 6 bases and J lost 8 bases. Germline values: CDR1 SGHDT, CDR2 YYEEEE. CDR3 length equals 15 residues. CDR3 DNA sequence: TGTGCCAGCACAGACAGGGGTCGGAGTGAAGAAAAACTGTTTTTT. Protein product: CASTDRGRSEEKLFF. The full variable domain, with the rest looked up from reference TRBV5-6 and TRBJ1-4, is DAGVTQSPTHLIKTRGQQVTLRCSPKSGHDTVSWYQQALGQGPQFIFQYYEEEERQRGNFPDRFSGHQFPNYSSELNVNALLLGDSALYLCASTDRGRSEEKLFFGSGTQLSVL.

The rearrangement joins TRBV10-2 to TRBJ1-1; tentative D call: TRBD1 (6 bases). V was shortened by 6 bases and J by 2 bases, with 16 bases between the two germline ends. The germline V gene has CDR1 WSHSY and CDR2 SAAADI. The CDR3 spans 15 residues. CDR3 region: CASRTIARGNTEAFF. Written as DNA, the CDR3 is TGCGCCAGCAGGACCATTGCCAGGGGCAACACTGAAGCTTTCTTT.